This T cell receptor beta chain was sequenced in a study of blood T cells in healthy people across ages. This clonotype was counted between two and nine times. A sample-barcoded 5' primer and a J-beta primer mix were used in a second PCR of roughly 7 to 11 cycles. TCRdb processed the 5' RACE reads anew with MiXCR; each CDR3 protein has one entry. The data contain under 1,000,000 distinct CDR3 sequences, under 40% of them singletons. Sequenced input: blood. The receptor comes from a man younger than 30 in good health.

The DNA for the CDR3 is TGTGCCAGCAGTCCCCGGGACACCAAAAACATTCAGTACTTC. Protein: CASSPRDTKNIQYF. J is TRBJ2-4 and V is TRBV12-3 or TRBV12-4; D is perhaps TRBD1 (6 bases). V lost 5 bases and J lost 2, with 10 bases in between. The CDR3 is 14 residues long.